What follows are 8 T cell receptor beta chains derived from one specimen sequenced in a study of T cells after yellow fever vaccination. TCRdb analysed the 5' RACE reads with MiXCR anew, one entry per CDR3 protein. The sample includes around 550,000 distinct CDR3 sequences, about a fifth seen only once; the top ten take about 13%. The sample here was PBMCs, taken 15 days after the yellow fever booster vaccination. The source is a man aged 30 to 45 who received the YFV17D yellow fever vaccine.

This clonotype was seen a few times. A much larger clone lies one base from this, so it may be a read error. V is TRBV29-1 and J is TRBJ2-5; 8 bases map to TRBD1. Germline V lookup: CDR1 SQVTM, CDR2 ANQGSEA. The V and J ends lost 6 bases and 3 bases, in that order; junction bases with no gene match: 3. The CDR3 has 12 amino acids. CDR3 nucleotides: TGCAGCGTGAACAGGGGGGAAGAGACCCAGTACTTC. Its protein product is CSVNRGEETQYF.

The chain recombines TRBV7-2 with TRBJ2-7, with D uncertain. This CDR3 is built from 13 residues. The germline CDR1 and CDR2 sequences are SGHTA and FQGNSA. The ends were cut back, 4 bases at V and 4 bases at J, with 11 bases in the middle. The CDR3 nucleotides are TGTGCCAGCAGCTCCCTGACCGTGTACGAGCAGTACTTC. It yields the protein CASSSLTVYEQYF.

This clonotype was detected ten times or more. The chain recombines TRBV5-6 with TRBJ2-1, with TRBD2 identical over 7 bases. Germline lookup yields CDR1 SGHDT and CDR2 YYEEEE. V was clipped by 0 bases and J by 9 bases; unmatched bases: 0. The CDR3 extends over 12 amino acids. CDR3 sequence reads: CASSLGEGEQFF. CDR3 coding DNA: TGTGCCAGCAGCTTGGGGGAGGGTGAGCAGTTCTTC. The full variable domain, with the rest looked up from reference TRBV5-6 and TRBJ2-1, is DAGVTQSPTHLIKTRGQQVTLRCSPKSGHDTVSWYQQALGQGPQFIFQYYEEEERQRGNFPDRFSGHQFPNYSSELNVNALLLGDSALYLCASSLGEGEQFFGPGTRLTVL.

The chain is built from TRBV19 and TRBJ2-1, with D possibly matching TRBD2 (6 bases). This CDR3 has 15 residues. The V gene's germline CDR1 is LNHDA and CDR2 SQIVND (reference sequence). With 6 bases removed from V and 9 bases from J, the gap between germline ends came to 21 bases. This chain's CDR3 is CASSPETRVSGEQFF. DNA for the CDR3: TGTGCCAGTAGCCCCGAGACTAGAGTCTCTGGTGAGCAGTTCTTC. The variable domain in full, completed from reference TRBV19 and TRBJ2-1, reads DGGITQSPKYLFRKEGQNVTLSCEQNLNHDAMYWYRQDPGQGLRLIYYSQIVNDFQKGDIAEGYSVSREKKESFPLTVTSAQKNPTAFYLCASSPETRVSGEQFFGPGTRLTVL.

The V call is TRBV6-2 or TRBV6-3, the J call TRBJ1-5; D gene uncertain. There are 12 residues in the CDR3. Germline CDR1 and CDR2: MNHEY and SVGEGT. Trimming left V 6 bases short and J 6 bases short, with 9 bases between. CDR3 nucleotide sequence: TGTGCCAGCAGCAAGGTACTTCAGCCCCAGCATTTT. Translation gives CASSKVLQPQHF.

This clonotype appeared a few times. CDR3: CASSISGRAHNEQFF. The CDR3 DNA reads TGTGCCAGCAGTATTAGCGGGAGGGCCCACAATGAGCAGTTCTTC. The chain combines TRBV6-1 with TRBJ2-1, with TRBD2 matching 11 bases. J was trimmed by 5 bases and V by 5 bases; bases with no gene match: 5. This CDR3 spans 15 amino acids. Germline CDR1 and CDR2: MNHNS and SASEGT.

This clonotype was observed a few times. The rearrangement joins TRBV5-1 to TRBJ2-7; 7 nucleotides match TRBD2. With V trimmed by 0 bases and J by 1 base, 7 bases remained unmatched. The CDR3 totals 16 residues. CDR1 is SGHRS and CDR2 is YFSETQ in the germline V gene. The CDR3 DNA is TGCGCCAGCAGCTTGGGCTCCCGGGACTATTCCTACGAGCAGTACTTC. It yields the protein CASSLGSRDYSYEQYF.

The chain joins TRBV7-9 to TRBJ2-1; 8 bases align to TRBD1. The CDR3 runs 15 residues. Trimming cost V 4 bases and J 7 bases; bases outside gene matches: 9. Germline CDR1 is SEHNR and CDR2 is FQNEAQ (reference sequence). CDR3 sequence reads: CASSSTGVSGNEQFF. The CDR3 nucleotides read TGTGCCAGCAGCTCGACAGGGGTCTCGGGGAATGAGCAGTTCTTC.